The 5 T cell receptor beta chains below were found in one sample sequenced in a study of fetal regulatory T cell absence and autoimmunity. Assay used: immunoSEQ multiplex PCR; TCRdb lists only in-frame clones, some missing. The sample has approximately 46,000 clones, roughly 83% seen once. The source material was cord blood. The receptors were sampled from a newborn boy with IPEX syndrome.

This sequence joins TRBV11-2 and TRBJ1-5; the D is unclear. Germline loops: CDR1 SGHAT, CDR2 FQNNGV. This CDR3 region has 15 residues. The ends were cut back, 0 bases at V and 3 bases at J, with 9 bases in the middle. This CDR3 is CASSLDGRINQPQHF. The CDR3 nucleotides are TGTGCCAGCAGCTTAGACGGGCGGATCAATCAGCCCCAGCATTTT.

Only one count was recorded for this clone. V gene TRBV5-1 combines with J gene TRBJ2-5; weak D call: TRBD1 (6 bases). V lost 0 bases and J lost 2, with 8 bases in between. Per the germline V gene, CDR1 is SGHRS and CDR2 is YFSETQ. The CDR3 is 14 residues long. The CDR3 loop reads CASSLGGPQETQYF. CDR3 in DNA: TGCGCCAGCAGCTTGGGGGGGCCACAAGAGACCCAGTACTTC. Drawing the rest from reference TRBV5-1 and TRBJ2-5, the complete variable domain is KAGVTQTPRYLIKTRGQQVTLSCSPISGHRSVSWYQQTPGQGLQFLFEYFSETQRNKGNFPGRFSGRQFSNSRSEMNVSTLELGDSALYLCASSLGGPQETQYFGPGTRLLVL.

J is TRBJ1-5 and V is TRBV10-3; possible D gene TRBD1, 6 bases. V was clipped by 3 bases and J by 1 base, with 13 bases between them. Germline V CDR1 and CDR2: ENHRY, SYGVKD. The length of the CDR3 is 16 residues. The CDR3 loop is CAISEVGAKSNQPQHF. The CDR3 DNA reads as TGTGCCATCAGTGAAGTGGGGGCCAAAAGCAATCAGCCCCAGCATTTT.

This clone has a single count. The genes are TRBV9 and TRBJ2-3; 8 bases align to TRBD2. This CDR3 region has 16 residues. Per germline, CDR1 SGDLS and CDR2 YYNGEE. V lost 0 bases, J lost 2 bases, and 5 bases stayed unmatched. CDR3 sequence reads: CASSVDGGAFTDTQYF. CDR3 coding DNA: TGTGCCAGCAGCGTAGACGGGGGGGCCTTCACAGATACGCAGTATTTT.

The chain employs TRBV10-2 and TRBJ1-1; TRBD1 might be the D (5 bases). CDR3 length: 15 amino acids. Germline CDR1 and CDR2: WSHSY and SAAADI. The germline V and J ends were trimmed by 4 bases and 0 bases, with 12 bases remaining between them. The CDR3 DNA follows: TGCGCCAGCAGTGTGAGGGGAGTCATGAACACTGAAGCTTTCTTT. Protein product: CASSVRGVMNTEAFF.